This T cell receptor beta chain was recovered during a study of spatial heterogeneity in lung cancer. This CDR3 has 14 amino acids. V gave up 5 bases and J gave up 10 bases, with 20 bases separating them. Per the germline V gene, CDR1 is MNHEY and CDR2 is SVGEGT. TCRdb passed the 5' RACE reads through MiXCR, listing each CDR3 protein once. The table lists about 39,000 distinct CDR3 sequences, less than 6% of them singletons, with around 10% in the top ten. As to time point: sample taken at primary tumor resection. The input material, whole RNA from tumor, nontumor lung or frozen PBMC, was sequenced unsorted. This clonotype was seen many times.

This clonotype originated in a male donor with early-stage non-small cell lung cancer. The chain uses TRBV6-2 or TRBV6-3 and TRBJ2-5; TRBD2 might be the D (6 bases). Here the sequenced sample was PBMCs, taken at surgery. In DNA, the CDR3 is TGTGCCAGCAGTGGCAATGAGCAGTGGAGGGACCAGTACTTC. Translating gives CASSGNEQWRDQYF.